This TCR beta chain originates from a study of human T cells and chemical hapten exposure. Study at large: Alopecia areata, totalis or universalis affected patients, mainly female.

The V gene's germline CDR1 is ENHRY and CDR2 SYGVKD. Deletions cut 4 bases from V and 0 bases from J, with 9 bases between. CDR3 length equals 14 residues. Whole-study results and caveats: It was expanded TCRs that formed significantly more large CDR3 similarity clusters than controls did.

This clonotype was seen a few times. Its target is unknown. Unique molecular identifiers were linked by the library to individual cDNA molecules. TCRdb reprocessed the RACE reads with MiXCR, giving one entry per CDR3 protein. The table records approximately 400,000 distinct CDR3 sequences, approximately 5.1% of them present only once. Time point defined: patch test 1, 2 weeks after DPC sensitization. Sample treatment: therapeutic diphenylcyclopropenone sensitization with weekly scalp DPC. The TCR originated in a woman aged 45 to 65 with alopecia areata. Some clones in this sample may be carry-over from other donors' samples. Sequencing used whole blood, obtained in connection with sensitization to the hapten diphenylcyclopropenone (DPC). The chain joins TRBV10-3 to TRBJ1-1; D may be TRBD1 (5 bases). The CDR3 nucleotides read TGTGCCATCAGTGGTACAGGAGTGAACACTGAAGCTTTCTTT. It is translated as CAISGTGVNTEAFF.